Listed here are 5 T cell receptor beta chains from one sample, sequenced in a study of Graves' ophthalmopathy and Graves' hyperthyroidism. Researchers took RNA transcripts and amplified TCR beta CDR3 regions from them. Amplification began with first-round RT-PCR using HTBI primers, then second-round multiplex PCR was performed. TCRdb re-derived calls from the multiplex PCR reads in MiXCR, one entry per CDR3 protein. The sample yields about 160,000 distinct CDR3 sequences, roughly two fifths seen once. The specimen was peripheral blood. These receptors all stem from a man between 25 and 39 years old with Graves' ophthalmopathy.

This clonotype has a count of ten or more. The V and J genes are TRBV20-1 and TRBJ2-5; 10 bases agree with TRBD2. Germline V gene data show CDR1 as DFQATT and CDR2 as SNEGSKA (reference sequence). The CDR3 runs to 13 residues. V lost 1 base and J lost 4; bases outside the gene matches: 0. The CDR3 nucleotides read TGCAGTGCTAGAGGACTAGCGGGAGAGACCCAGTACTTC. This codes for CSARGLAGETQYF.

The rearrangement links TRBV20-1 to TRBJ1-1; TRBD1 matches 7 bases. V shed 1 base and J 5 bases; nucleotides not matched to a gene: 13. CDR3 length equals 16 residues. CDR1 is DFQATT and CDR2 is SNEGSKA in the germline V gene (reference sequence). Written as DNA, the CDR3 is TGCAGTGCTAGAGTTAGAATGCGAGGGGGCCGGACTGAAGCTTTCTTT. Protein product: CSARVRMRGGRTEAFF.

This clonotype was observed many times. V is TRBV7-2 and J is TRBJ1-2; no clear D. This CDR3 spans 13 amino acids. Germline V gene lookup returns CDR1 SGHTA and CDR2 FQGNSA. The V and J ends lost 0 bases and 8 bases respectively, with 10 bases between them. The CDR3 is CASSLAVLGGYTF. CDR3 coding DNA: TGTGCCAGCAGCTTAGCCGTATTGGGGGGCTACACCTTC.

This clonotype showed up many times. The V and J genes are TRBV30 and TRBJ2-7, with 7 bases that match TRBD1. Germline V lookup: CDR1 GTSNPN, CDR2 SVGIG (reference sequence). After removal of 2 bases from V and 5 bases from J, the junction contained 6 bases not matched to a gene. This CDR3 is 13 amino acids long. The CDR3 DNA is TGTGCCTGGAGTACAGGGGTCTTGAACGAGCAGTACTTC. Amino acids: CAWSTGVLNEQYF.

The chain carries TRBV4-3 and TRBJ1-1, with D possibly TRBD1 on 5 matching bases. Germline CDR1 is LGHNA and CDR2 is YSLEER. There are 15 residues in the CDR3. V was pared by 4 bases and J by 1 base, with 13 bases between. The CDR3 bases are TGCGCCAGCAGCCCAGGGTTTGCTGCGAACACTGAAGCTTTCTTT. Protein sequence: CASSPGFAANTEAFF.